The T cell receptor (beta chain) under discussion was sequenced for a study of molecular identifiers for immune sequencing clone quantification. As for the study in general: Replicates involved a five-way split of RNA from roughly 20,000 or 100,000 naive CD8 cells, with sequencing of four.

Naive CD8 T cells were picked out by sorting for CD8+CD4-CCR7+CD45RA+. CDR3 length: 11 residues. With 7 bases removed from V and 4 bases from J, the gap between germline ends came to 10 bases. From germline, CDR1 is SQVTM and CDR2 ANQGSEA. This clonotype has at least ten counts. Its cognate antigen is unknown. Study-wide results and limits: Clonotypes topping 20 RNA copies carried over 97% of effector molecules but under 1% of naive ones.

Methods described previously were used for bulk TCR libraries, and listed TCR primers were applied. From the PCR reads, TCRdb called clonotypes with MiXCR, one entry per CDR3 protein. The table records about half a million distinct CDR3 sequences, about a fifth of them present only once. The sequenced sample consisted of naive CD8+ T cells from blood, with Jurkat cell RNA spiked in. Subset reported: FACS-sorted CD8+CD4-CCR7+CD45RA+ naive T cells. The sequence was collected from a human donor in good health. Some libraries in this study had Jurkat cell RNA spiked in. This chain connects TRBV29-1 to TRBJ1-1; D is unresolved. The CDR3 nucleotides are TGCAGCGCTCACTGGGGCACTGAAGCTTTCTTT. Its translation: CSAHWGTEAFF. Together with reference TRBV29-1 and TRBJ1-1, the CDR3 gives the full variable domain: SAVISQKPSRDICQRGTSLTIQCQVDSQVTMMFWYRQQPGQSLTLIATANQGSEATYESGFVIDKFPISRPNLTFSTLTVSNMSPEDSSIYLCSAHWGTEAFFGQGTRLTVV.